Listed here is a single TCR beta chain. TCRdb called the 5' RACE reads again in MiXCR, with one record for every CDR3 protein. The repertoire has hundreds of thousands of distinct CDR3 sequences, under 7.5% of them found once; the top ten carry 15%. The trim removed 6 bases at V and 6 bases at J, leaving 11 bases unmatched. Germline V lookup: CDR1 DFQATT, CDR2 SNEGSKA (reference sequence). The CDR3 runs to 14 residues. The data are from a study of T cells after yellow fever vaccination. The clonotype originates from a man under 40 who received the YFV17D yellow fever vaccine. Sequenced here: PBMCs, sampled 5 days after the yellow fever booster vaccination. The chain couples TRBV20-1 to TRBJ2-7; 10 positions agree with TRBD2. The CDR3, as DNA: TGCAGTGCCGCAAGCGGGAGGGCCGTTGTCGAGCAGTACTTC. This sequence encodes CSAASGRAVVEQYF.